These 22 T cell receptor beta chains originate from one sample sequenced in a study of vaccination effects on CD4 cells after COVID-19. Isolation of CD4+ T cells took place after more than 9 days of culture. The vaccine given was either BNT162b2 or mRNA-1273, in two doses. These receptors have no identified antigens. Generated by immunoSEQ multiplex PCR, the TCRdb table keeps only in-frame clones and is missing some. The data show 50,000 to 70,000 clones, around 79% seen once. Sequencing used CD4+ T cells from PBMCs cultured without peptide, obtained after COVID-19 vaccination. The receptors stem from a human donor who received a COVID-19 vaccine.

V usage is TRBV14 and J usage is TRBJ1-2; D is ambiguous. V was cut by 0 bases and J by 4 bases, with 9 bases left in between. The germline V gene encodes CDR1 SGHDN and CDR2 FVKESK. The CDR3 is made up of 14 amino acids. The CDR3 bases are TGTGCCAGCAGCCAAGAGATAGGGAGCTATGGCTACACCTTC. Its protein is CASSQEIGSYGYTF. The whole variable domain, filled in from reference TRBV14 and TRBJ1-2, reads EAGVTQFPSHSVIEKGQTVTLRCDPISGHDNLYWYRRVMGKEIKFLLHFVKESKQDESGMPNNRFLAERTGGTYSTLKVQPAELEDSGVYFCASSQEIGSYGYTFGSGTRLTVV.

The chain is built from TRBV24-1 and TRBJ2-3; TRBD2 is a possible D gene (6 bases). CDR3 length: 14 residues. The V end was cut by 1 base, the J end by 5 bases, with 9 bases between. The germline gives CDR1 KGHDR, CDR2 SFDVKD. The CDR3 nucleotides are TGTGCCACCAGTGATTTCAGGGAGGTAGATACGCAGTATTTT. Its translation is CATSDFREVDTQYF.

The chain's CDR3 is CASRAPGTAQETQYF. As DNA, the CDR3 is TGTGCCAGCAGGGCCCCGGGGACAGCCCAAGAGACCCAGTACTTC. The chain employs TRBV6-5 and TRBJ2-5; 7 bases agree with TRBD1. The CDR3 consists of 15 residues. The germline gives CDR1 MNHEY, CDR2 SVGAGI. V gave up 6 bases and J gave up 1 base; unmatched junction bases: 8.

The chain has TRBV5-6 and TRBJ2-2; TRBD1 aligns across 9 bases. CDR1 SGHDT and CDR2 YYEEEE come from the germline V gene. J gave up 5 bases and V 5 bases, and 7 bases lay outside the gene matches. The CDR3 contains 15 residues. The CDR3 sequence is CASRRDRVSTGELFF. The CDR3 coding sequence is TGTGCCAGCAGACGGGACAGGGTGTCAACCGGGGAGCTGTTTTTT.

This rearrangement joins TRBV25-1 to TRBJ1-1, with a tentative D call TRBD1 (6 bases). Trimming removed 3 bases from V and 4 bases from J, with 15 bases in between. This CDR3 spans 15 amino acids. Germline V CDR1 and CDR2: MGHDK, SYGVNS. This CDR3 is CASSDSGDRGTEAFF. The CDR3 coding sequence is TGTGCCAGCAGTGATTCAGGGGATCGGGGCACTGAAGCTTTCTTT.

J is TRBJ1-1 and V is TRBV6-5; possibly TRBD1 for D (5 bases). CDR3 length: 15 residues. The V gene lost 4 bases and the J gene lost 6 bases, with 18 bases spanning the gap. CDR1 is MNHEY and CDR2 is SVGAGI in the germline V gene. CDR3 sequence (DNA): TGTGCCAGCAGTTCGCTAAGTTCACAGGTCCCTGAAGCTTTCTTT. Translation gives CASSSLSSQVPEAFF.

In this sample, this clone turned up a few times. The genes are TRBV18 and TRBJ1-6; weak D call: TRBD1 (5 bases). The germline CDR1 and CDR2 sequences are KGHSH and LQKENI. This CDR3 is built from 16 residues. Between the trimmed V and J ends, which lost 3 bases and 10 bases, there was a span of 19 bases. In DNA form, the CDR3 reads TGTGCCAGCTCACCCCCGGCGGCGGCAGGGCAGTCACCCCTCCACTTT. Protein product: CASSPPAAAGQSPLHF. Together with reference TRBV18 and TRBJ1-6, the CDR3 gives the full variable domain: NAGVMQNPRHLVRRRGQEARLRCSPMKGHSHVYWYRQLPEEGLKFMVYLQKENIIDESGMPKERFSAEFPKEGPSILRIQQVVRGDSAAYFCASSPPAAAGQSPLHFGNGTRLTVT.

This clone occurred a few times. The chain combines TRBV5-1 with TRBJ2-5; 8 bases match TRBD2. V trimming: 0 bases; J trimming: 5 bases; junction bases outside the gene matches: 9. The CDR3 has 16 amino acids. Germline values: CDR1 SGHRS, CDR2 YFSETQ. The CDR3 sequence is CASSLAPAGVPETQYF. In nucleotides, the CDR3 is TGCGCCAGCAGCTTGGCCCCAGCGGGGGTCCCCGAGACCCAGTACTTC.

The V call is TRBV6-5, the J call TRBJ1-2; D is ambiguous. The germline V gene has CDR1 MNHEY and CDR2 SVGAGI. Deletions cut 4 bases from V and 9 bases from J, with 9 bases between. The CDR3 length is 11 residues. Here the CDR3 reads CASSSGFRYTF. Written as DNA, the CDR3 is TGTGCCAGCAGTTCAGGTTTCCGCTACACCTTC.

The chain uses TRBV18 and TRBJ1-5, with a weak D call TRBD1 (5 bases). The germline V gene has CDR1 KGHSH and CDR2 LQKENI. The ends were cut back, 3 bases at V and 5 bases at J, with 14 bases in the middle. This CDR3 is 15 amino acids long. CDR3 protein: CASSPLTGLDQPQHF. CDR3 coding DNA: TGTGCCAGCTCACCTTTAACAGGACTAGATCAGCCCCAGCATTTT.

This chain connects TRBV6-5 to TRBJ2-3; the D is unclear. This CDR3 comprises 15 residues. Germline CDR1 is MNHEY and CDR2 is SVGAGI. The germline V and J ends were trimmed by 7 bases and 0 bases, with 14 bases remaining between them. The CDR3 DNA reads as TGTGCCAGCAAACGGACGAGCACTAGCACAGATACGCAGTATTTT. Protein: CASKRTSTSTDTQYF.

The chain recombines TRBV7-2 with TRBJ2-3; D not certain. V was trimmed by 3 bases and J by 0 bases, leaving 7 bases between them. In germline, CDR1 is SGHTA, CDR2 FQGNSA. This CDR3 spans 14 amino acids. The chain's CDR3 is CASSFWGSTDTQYF. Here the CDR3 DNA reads TGTGCCAGCAGCTTTTGGGGAAGCACAGATACGCAGTATTTT.

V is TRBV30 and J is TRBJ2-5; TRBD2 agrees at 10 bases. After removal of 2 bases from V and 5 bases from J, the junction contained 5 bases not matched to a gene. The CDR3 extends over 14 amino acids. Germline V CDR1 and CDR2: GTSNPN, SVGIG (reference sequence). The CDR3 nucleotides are TGTGCCTGGAGTAGAGCGGGGGGGCGGGAGACCCAGTACTTC. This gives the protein CAWSRAGGRETQYF.

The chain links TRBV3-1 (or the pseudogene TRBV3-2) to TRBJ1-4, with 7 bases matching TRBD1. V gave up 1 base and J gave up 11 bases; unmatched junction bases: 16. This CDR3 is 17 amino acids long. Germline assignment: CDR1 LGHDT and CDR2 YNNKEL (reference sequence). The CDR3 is CASSQGIVQGQMRKLFF. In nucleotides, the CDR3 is TGTGCCAGCAGCCAAGGAATTGTTCAGGGACAGATGAGGAAACTGTTTTTT.

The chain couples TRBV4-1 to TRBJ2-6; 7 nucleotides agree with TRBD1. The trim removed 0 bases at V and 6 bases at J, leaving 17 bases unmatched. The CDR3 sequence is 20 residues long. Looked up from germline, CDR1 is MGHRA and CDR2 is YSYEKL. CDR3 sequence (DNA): TGCGCCAGCAGCCAAGAAAAAGGGGTGACAGGGACCAAGAAGGCCAACGTCCTGACTTTC. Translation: CASSQEKGVTGTKKANVLTF.

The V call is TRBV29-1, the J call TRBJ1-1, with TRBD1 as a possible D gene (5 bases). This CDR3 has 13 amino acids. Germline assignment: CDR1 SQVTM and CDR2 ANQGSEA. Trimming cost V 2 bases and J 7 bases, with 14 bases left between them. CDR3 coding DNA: TGCAGCGTTGAAAGCACCACGAGGGGTGAAGCTTTCTTT. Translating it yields CSVESTTRGEAFF.

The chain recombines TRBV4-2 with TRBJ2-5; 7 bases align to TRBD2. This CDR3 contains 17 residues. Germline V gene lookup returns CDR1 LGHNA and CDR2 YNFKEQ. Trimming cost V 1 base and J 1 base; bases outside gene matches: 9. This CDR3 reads CASSQVSSGDFQETQYF. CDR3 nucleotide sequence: TGTGCCAGCAGCCAAGTCTCGAGCGGGGACTTCCAAGAGACCCAGTACTTC.

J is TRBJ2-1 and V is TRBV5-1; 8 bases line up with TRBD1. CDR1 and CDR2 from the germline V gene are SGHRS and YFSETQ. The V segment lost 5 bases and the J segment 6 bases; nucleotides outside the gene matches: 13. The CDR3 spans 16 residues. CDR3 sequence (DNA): TGCGCCAGCAGACAGAGGACAGGGACCGCGGCCAATGAGCAGTTCTTC. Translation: CASRQRTGTAANEQFF.

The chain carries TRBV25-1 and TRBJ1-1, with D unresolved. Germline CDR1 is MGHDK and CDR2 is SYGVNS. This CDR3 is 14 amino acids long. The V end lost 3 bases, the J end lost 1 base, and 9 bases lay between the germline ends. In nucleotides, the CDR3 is TGTGCCAGCAGTGATAGGGCCTCGAACACTGAAGCTTTCTTT. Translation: CASSDRASNTEAFF.

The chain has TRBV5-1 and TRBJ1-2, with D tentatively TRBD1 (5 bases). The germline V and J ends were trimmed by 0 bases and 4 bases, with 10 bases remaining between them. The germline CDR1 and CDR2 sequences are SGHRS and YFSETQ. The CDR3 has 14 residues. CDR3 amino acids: CASSLEWGLYGYTF. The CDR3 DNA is TGCGCCAGCAGCTTGGAATGGGGACTCTATGGCTACACCTTC.

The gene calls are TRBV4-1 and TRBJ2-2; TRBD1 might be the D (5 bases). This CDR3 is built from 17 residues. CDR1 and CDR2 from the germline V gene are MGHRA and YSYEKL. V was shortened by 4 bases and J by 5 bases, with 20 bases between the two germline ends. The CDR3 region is CASSRSPVAGSTGELFF. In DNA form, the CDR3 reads TGCGCCAGCAGCCGATCTCCGGTGGCAGGGTCAACCGGGGAGCTGTTTTTT.

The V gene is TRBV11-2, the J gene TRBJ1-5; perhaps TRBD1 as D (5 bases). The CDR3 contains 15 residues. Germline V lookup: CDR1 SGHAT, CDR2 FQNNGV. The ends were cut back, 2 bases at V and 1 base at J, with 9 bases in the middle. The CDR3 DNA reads TGTGCCAGCAGCTTACGGGGGGGAAGCAATCAGCCCCAGCATTTT. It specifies CASSLRGGSNQPQHF.